The 24 T cell receptor beta chains in this list originate from one sample, sequenced in a study of regulatory T cells in long-lasting Graves disease (dated by TCRdb to the early 2020s). Library preparation was by multiplex PCR. Instrument on record: Illumina HiSeq 4000. CDR3 regions were amplified by Arm-PCR with iRepertoire HTBI primers to construct TCR beta libraries. TCRdb reanalyzed the raw reads on its own, using fastp at Q25 for trimming and MiXCR for clone calling, and kept in-frame beta chains. CDR3 protein duplicates are merged, each entry listing the most common genes and DNA. For this sample there are some 280,000 distinct CDR3 sequences; 22% appear just once. The ten largest clonotypes hold roughly 50% of the sample. The time point label corresponds to: persistent/refractory GD, antithyroid drugs over 5 years with positive TRAb. RNA was extracted from PBMCs in TRIzol for both TCR sequencing and RNA sequencing.

The sequencing used peripheral blood mononuclear cells (PBMCs), collected when the disease was refractory, from a patient treated with antithyroid drugs. These TCRs come from a female donor with Graves disease.

This clonotype was observed a handful of times. The V and J genes are TRBV28 and TRBJ2-2; 8 nucleotides line up with TRBD2. The CDR3 spans 17 residues. Trimming cost V 5 bases and J 5 bases; bases outside gene matches: 13. Germline lookup yields CDR1 MDHEN and CDR2 SYDVKM. CDR3 nucleotides: TGTGCCAGCAGTCTTCCCACCGCAATAGCGGGAACCGGGGAGCTGTTTTTT. Amino acid sequence: CASSLPTAIAGTGELFF.

The table lists this clonotype with many counts. The chain links TRBV12-3 or TRBV12-4 to TRBJ2-7; 7 positions agree with TRBD1. Trimming cost V 7 bases and J 4 bases; bases outside gene matches: 7. CDR3 length equals 13 residues. The CDR3 is CASTPTGWYEQYF. As DNA, the CDR3 is TGTGCCAGCACCCCGACAGGGTGGTACGAGCAGTACTTC.

This clonotype was seen only a few times. The chain has TRBV6-2 or TRBV6-3 and TRBJ1-2, with D perhaps TRBD1 (5 bases). Germline V gene sequence: CDR1 MNHEY, CDR2 SVGEGT. Trimming shortened V by 7 bases and J by 11 bases, and 14 bases separated the two germline ends. This CDR3 has 11 residues. CDR3 in amino acids: CASNQQDTYTF. CDR3 DNA: TGTGCCAGCAATCAACAGGACACTTACACCTTC.

The genes are TRBV30 and TRBJ2-3, with D perhaps matching TRBD1 (6 bases). V was trimmed by 3 bases and J by 7 bases, leaving 14 bases between them. Germline V gene sequence: CDR1 GTSNPN, CDR2 SVGIG (reference sequence). CDR3 length equals 13 residues. CDR3 in DNA: TGTGCCTGGAGACAGGGAAGCGCAAATACGCAGTATTTT. This encodes CAWRQGSANTQYF.

The chain combines TRBV20-1 with TRBJ1-2, with D possibly being TRBD1 (5 bases). CDR1 and CDR2 (germline): DFQATT, SNEGSKA (reference sequence). Trimming left V 4 bases short and J 8 bases short, with 14 bases between. The CDR3 totals 12 residues. In DNA form, the CDR3 reads TGCAGTGCTAATTTGGGGGGGGAGGGCTACACCTTC. This gives the protein CSANLGGEGYTF.

This clonotype has only a few counts. The V and J genes are TRBV28 and TRBJ2-2; the D is unclear. CDR1 is MDHEN and CDR2 is SYDVKM in the germline V gene. The CDR3 covers 12 residues. Trimming stripped 3 bases from V and 8 bases from J, with 7 bases between. The CDR3 loop is CASSFLVGELFF. CDR3 coding DNA: TGTGCCAGCAGTTTCTTAGTGGGGGAGCTGTTTTTT.

This clonotype was detected only a few times. This chain links TRBV6-1 with TRBJ2-7, with D possibly being TRBD2 (5 bases). CDR3 size: 14 residues. Trimming stripped 2 bases from V and 4 bases from J, with 12 bases between. Germline loops: CDR1 MNHNS, CDR2 SASEGT. This chain's CDR3 is CASSETGKEYEQYF. The CDR3 DNA reads TGTGCCAGCAGTGAAACGGGGAAGGAGTACGAGCAGTACTTC.

Ten or more counts support this clonotype. V gene TRBV2 combines with J gene TRBJ1-4; no reliable D call. V was trimmed by 8 bases and J by 2 bases, leaving 9 bases between them. The germline gives CDR1 SNHLY, CDR2 FYNNEI. This CDR3 has 13 residues. The CDR3 nucleotides read TGTGCCAGCTGGACTGCCACTAATGAAAAACTGTTTTTT. As protein: CASWTATNEKLFF.

This clonotype has just a few counts. This chain links TRBV29-1 with TRBJ1-5; D is possibly TRBD1 (5 bases). Trimming stripped 6 bases from V and 2 bases from J, with 14 bases between. CDR3 length: 14 amino acids. Germline V gene sequence: CDR1 SQVTM, CDR2 ANQGSEA. CDR3 loop: CSVPGGEGNQPQHF. The CDR3 DNA is TGCAGCGTCCCCGGGGGGGAAGGCAATCAGCCCCAGCATTTT.

As for this clonotype: This clone may be a read error of a much larger clone one base away. The V gene is TRBV28, the J gene TRBJ2-5; 10 bases are a match to TRBD1. This CDR3 has 15 amino acids. CDR1 and CDR2 (germline): MDHEN, SYDVKM. DNA of the CDR3: TGTGCCAGCAGTCCCCCCGGGGACAGGGGTGTGACCCAGTGCTTC. It specifies CASSPPGDRGVTQCF.

This clonotype was counted between two and nine times. An end of the junction differs from the germline gene, which may be a read error. This chain links TRBV19 with TRBJ2-7, with 7 bases lining up with TRBD1. This CDR3 region has 13 residues. Germline CDR1 is LNHDA and CDR2 is SQIVND (reference sequence). CDR3 nucleotides: TGTGCCAGTAAGGACGAGGGGGCTCCGATCGTGGACTTC. As protein: CASKDEGAPIVDF.

V is TRBV10-2 and J is TRBJ2-7; D is ambiguous. The CDR3 is 15 amino acids. Trimming pared 3 bases from V and 1 base from J, leaving 13 bases between. CDR1 WSHSY and CDR2 SAAADI come from the germline V gene. The CDR3 nucleotides are TGCGCCAGCAGTGACAGGTCTAAGACGTCCTACGAGCAGTACTTC. As protein: CASSDRSKTSYEQYF.

In its sample, this clonotype ranks as medium-sized. The chain combines TRBV20-1 with TRBJ1-2; D might be TRBD1 (6 bases). The CDR3 loop spans 16 amino acids. Trimming pared 1 base from V and 6 bases from J, leaving 21 bases between. Per the germline V gene, CDR1 is DFQATT and CDR2 is SNEGSKA (reference sequence). The CDR3 DNA is TGCAGTGCTAGAGGGGGCGCAGGGGCAATATTGGATGGCTACACCTTC. Protein sequence: CSARGGAGAILDGYTF.

Details on this clonotype: With a far larger clone one base away, a read error is the likely cause. CDR3 bases: TGTGCCAGCACCGAAATAGCGGGGGGGGATACGCAGTATTTT. It is translated as CASTEIAGGDTQYF. The rearrangement links TRBV7-2 to TRBJ2-3; TRBD2 agrees at 11 bases. This CDR3 comprises 14 residues. Germline V gives CDR1 SGHTA, CDR2 FQGNSA. V was clipped by 7 bases and J by 6 bases; unmatched bases: 6.

The DNA for the CDR3 is TGCGCCAGCAGCCAAGATTGGGCAGGGGTATTGTACGAGCAGTACTTC. It is translated as CASSQDWAGVLYEQYF. V is TRBV4-1 and J is TRBJ2-7; D is perhaps TRBD1 (6 bases). V was cut by 0 bases and J by 4 bases, with 16 bases left in between. The germline CDR1 and CDR2 sequences are MGHRA and YSYEKL. The CDR3 has 16 residues.

The CDR3 nucleotides read TGTGCCAGCTGTTCTGGAGAGACCCAGTACTTC. This codes for CASCSGETQYF. The V call is TRBV6-5, the J call TRBJ2-5, with D hard to call. Germline assignment: CDR1 MNHEY and CDR2 SVGAGI. CDR3 length equals 11 residues. Trimming took off 8 bases at V and 4 bases at J, with 8 bases between the two ends.

This clonotype was recorded many times. V usage is TRBV3-1 and J usage is TRBJ2-7; possible D gene TRBD1, 6 bases. V was pared by 4 bases and J by 2 bases, with 12 bases between. CDR1 LGHDT and CDR2 YNNKEL come from the germline V gene (reference sequence). This CDR3 contains 14 residues. CDR3 in DNA: TGTGCCAGCAGCCGACAACAGGGACCCTACGAGCAGTACTTC. This sequence encodes CASSRQQGPYEQYF.

The chain joins TRBV20-1 to TRBJ2-1; TRBD2 matches 13 bases. CDR1 is DFQATT and CDR2 is SNEGSKA in the germline V gene (reference sequence). This CDR3 is built from 14 residues. The J segment lost 8 bases and the V segment lost 1 base, leaving 2 bases of the junction unmatched. The CDR3 is CSARGTSGSYEQFF. The CDR3 nucleotides read TGCAGTGCTAGAGGGACTAGCGGGAGTTATGAGCAGTTCTTC.

Ten or more counts support this clonotype. V is TRBV6-5 and J is TRBJ2-5, with TRBD2 as a possible D gene (6 bases). The CDR3 is 16 residues long. CDR1 MNHEY and CDR2 SVGAGI come from the germline V gene. V lost 2 bases and J lost 7, with 20 bases in between. The DNA for the CDR3 is TGTGCCAGCAGTTACGATCGGGGGAGTGCGCATCGGACCCAGTACTTC. This encodes CASSYDRGSAHRTQYF.

With respect to this clonotype: A read error is possible here, since a much larger clone lies one base away. The rearrangement links TRBV12-3 or TRBV12-4 to TRBJ2-2, with D possibly TRBD2 on 6 matching bases. The CDR3 contains 15 residues. The CDR3 is CAGRPTGVLTGELFF. CDR3 nucleotides: TGTGCCGGCAGACCGACGGGGGTCCTCACCGGGGAGCTGTTTTTT.

This clonotype was seen ten or more times. The chain is built from TRBV2 and TRBJ1-1, with a weak D call TRBD1 (6 bases). CDR1 and CDR2 (germline): SNHLY, FYNNEI. The CDR3 length is 14 residues. V was clipped by 7 bases and J by 0 bases, with 12 bases between them. CDR3 residues: CASNPTGVNTEAFF. The CDR3 nucleotides are TGTGCCAGCAACCCGACAGGAGTGAACACTGAAGCTTTCTTT.

The rearrangement uses TRBV7-2 and TRBJ2-1, with D maybe TRBD1 (6 bases). The germline gives CDR1 SGHTA, CDR2 FQGNSA. The CDR3 runs to 13 residues. Trimming left V 5 bases short and J 5 bases short, with 10 bases between. CDR3 DNA sequence: TGTGCCAGCAGCCTCAGGGACAACAATGAGCAGTTCTTC. Translation: CASSLRDNNEQFF.

This clonotype was seen only a few times. This sequence joins TRBV20-1 and TRBJ2-7; 7 bases are shared with TRBD1. Germline CDR1 and CDR2: DFQATT and SNEGSKA (reference sequence). The CDR3 is made up of 13 amino acids. V lost 3 bases and J lost 2; bases outside the gene matches: 4. The CDR3 region is CSASVQGAYEQYF. The CDR3 DNA is TGCAGTGCTAGCGTGCAGGGGGCCTACGAGCAGTACTTC.

This clonotype has at least ten counts. The chain joins TRBV6-2 or TRBV6-3 to TRBJ1-6; D is ambiguous. CDR1 is MNHEY, CDR2 SVGEGT, per germline. V lost 3 bases and J lost 14, with 14 bases in between. This CDR3 is 13 amino acids long. DNA of the CDR3: TGTGCCAGCAGTTATGGGTACCCCCCAACCCTCCACTTT. It codes for CASSYGYPPTLHF.